This passage covers 19 T cell receptor beta chains from one sample sequenced in a study of blood T cell repertoires in COVID-19. Method: immunoSEQ multiplex PCR; TCRdb's copy keeps in-frame clones and lacks some. The sample carries about 120,000 clones, over 75% recorded once. Sequencing was done on a sample of peripheral blood. Receptors were obtained from a man older than 75 with acute or convalescent COVID-19.

V gene TRBV5-1 combines with J gene TRBJ2-4, with D possibly being TRBD2 (6 bases). CDR3 length: 17 residues. Germline CDR1 is SGHRS and CDR2 is YFSETQ. Trimming stripped 0 bases from V and 1 base from J, with 14 bases between. As DNA, the CDR3 is TGCGCCAGCAGCTTGGGGGCGGGGAGTGGTGCCAAAAACATTCAGTACTTC. Its protein is CASSLGAGSGAKNIQYF.

This chain links TRBV11-3 with TRBJ2-1; a weak D match, TRBD2 (6 bases). Between the trimmed V and J ends, which lost 1 base and 9 bases, there was a span of 13 bases. Per germline, CDR1 SGHNT and CDR2 YENEEA. The CDR3 is made up of 14 amino acids. The CDR3 sequence: CASSLGGDGGEQFF. DNA of the CDR3: TGTGCCAGCAGCTTAGGGGGAGACGGGGGTGAGCAGTTCTTC. The full variable domain, rest sourced from reference TRBV11-3 and TRBJ2-1, is EAGVVQSPRYKIIEKKQPVAFWCNPISGHNTLYWYLQNLGQGPELLIRYENEEAVDDSQLPKDRFSAERLKGVDSTLKIQPAELGDSAVYLCASSLGGDGGEQFFGPGTRLTVL.

This chain links TRBV7-3 with TRBJ2-6; maybe TRBD1 (5 bases). The length of the CDR3 is 14 residues. Looked up from germline, CDR1 is SGHTA and CDR2 is FQGTGA. V was clipped by 3 bases and J by 2 bases, with 5 bases between them. The CDR3 here is CASSLGPGANVLTF. The CDR3 DNA follows: TGTGCCAGCAGCTTGGGGCCTGGGGCCAACGTCCTGACTTTC.

This chain links TRBV28 with TRBJ1-1, with D perhaps matching TRBD1 (5 bases). Between the trimmed V and J ends, which lost 6 bases and 0 bases, there was a span of 11 bases. The germline V gene encodes CDR1 MDHEN and CDR2 SYDVKM. The CDR3 spans 14 residues. The CDR3 DNA sequence: TGTGCCAGCAGCCTAGGACAAATGAACACTGAAGCTTTCTTT. Encoded protein: CASSLGQMNTEAFF.

This clone was observed a few times. The chain has TRBV7-8 and TRBJ1-1, with D possibly matching TRBD1 (5 bases). Trimming removed 5 bases at V and 3 bases at J, with 10 bases between. The CDR3 sequence is 13 residues long. Germline V gene lookup returns CDR1 SGHVS and CDR2 FQNEAQ. CDR3 residues: CASSRQSDTEAFF. The DNA for the CDR3 is TGTGCCAGCAGCCGACAGAGCGACACTGAAGCTTTCTTT.

V is TRBV12-3 or TRBV12-4 and J is TRBJ1-1; TRBD1 matches at 8 bases. The CDR3 runs to 13 residues. Germline trimming cut 7 bases from V and 4 bases from J; bases unmatched to any gene: 5. The CDR3 nucleotides are TGTGCCAGCACCAACACAGGGGGCACTGAAGCTTTCTTT. Translated, it gives CASTNTGGTEAFF.

About this clone itself: Other nucleotide sequences from this sample produce the same CDR3. This sequence joins TRBV5-4 and TRBJ1-3, with D perhaps matching TRBD1 (5 bases). Between the trimmed V and J ends, which lost 4 bases and 3 bases, there was a span of 11 bases. Germline assignment: CDR1 SGHNT and CDR2 YYREEE (reference sequence). The CDR3 length is 14 residues. In nucleotides, the CDR3 is TGTGCCAGCAGCCCGGGTGACAGTGGAAACACCATATATTTT. Encoded protein: CASSPGDSGNTIYF.

J is TRBJ2-1 and V is TRBV11-3, with 10 bases aligning to TRBD1. The CDR3 runs 15 residues. Germline V gene sequence: CDR1 SGHNT, CDR2 YENEEA. With 4 bases clipped from V and 5 bases from J, the junction kept 5 bases outside the gene matches. The CDR3 sequence: CASSWGTGVNNEQFF. DNA for the CDR3: TGTGCCAGCAGCTGGGGGACAGGGGTGAACAATGAGCAGTTCTTC.

In this sample, this clone turned up a few times. J is TRBJ1-1 and V is TRBV18, with unresolved D. CDR3 length: 15 amino acids. Per germline, CDR1 KGHSH and CDR2 LQKENI. V was pared by 2 bases and J by 0 bases, with 10 bases between. CDR3 region: CASSPVGQMNTEAFF. CDR3 DNA: TGTGCCAGCTCACCAGTTGGGCAGATGAACACTGAAGCTTTCTTT.

This chain connects TRBV10-3 to TRBJ1-2; TRBD1 agrees at 9 bases. Looked up from germline, CDR1 is ENHRY and CDR2 is SYGVKD. Trimming at V came to 6 bases and at J to 2 bases, leaving 7 bases not matched to a gene. There are 15 residues in the CDR3. The CDR3: CAISRQGESNYGYTF. CDR3 nucleotide sequence: TGTGCCATCAGCCGACAGGGGGAGTCGAACTATGGCTACACCTTC.

J is TRBJ2-3 and V is TRBV10-1; TRBD2 agrees at 9 bases. The CDR3 is 20 amino acids. After removal of 5 bases from V and 6 bases from J, the junction contained 24 bases not matched to a gene. Germline V lookup: CDR1 WNHNN, CDR2 SYGVQD (reference sequence). This chain's CDR3 is CASSRRRGQTSGLLGDTQYF. CDR3 DNA: TGCGCCAGCAGTCGAAGACGGGGACAGACTAGCGGCCTCCTGGGTGATACGCAGTATTTT.

V and J are TRBV10-3 and TRBJ2-1; TRBD2 aligns across 9 bases. J gave up 5 bases and V 8 bases, and 4 bases lay outside the gene matches. Germline V gene data show CDR1 as ENHRY and CDR2 as SYGVKD. The CDR3 totals 13 residues. CDR3 bases: TGTGCCATCTCGACTAGCGGCAACAATGAGCAGTTCTTC. Its translation is CAISTSGNNEQFF.

The CDR3 here is CASSAGLWDYEQYF. The CDR3 DNA is TGTGCCAGCAGCGCGGGACTTTGGGACTACGAGCAGTACTTC. This chain links TRBV5-4 with TRBJ2-7; D is perhaps TRBD2 (6 bases). CDR3 size: 14 residues. Germline V gives CDR1 SGHNT, CDR2 YYREEE (reference sequence). The germline V and J ends were trimmed by 4 bases and 3 bases, with 14 bases remaining between them.

The chain uses TRBV6-5 and TRBJ1-5, with TRBD1 as a possible D gene (5 bases). Deletions cut 10 bases from V and 2 bases from J, with 18 bases between. The CDR3 totals 15 residues. Looked up from germline, CDR1 is MNHEY and CDR2 is SVGAGI. The CDR3: CATSGGGLGNQPQHF. For the CDR3, the DNA is TGTGCCACTTCGGGGGGAGGGTTAGGCAATCAGCCCCAGCATTTT.

The chain joins TRBV28 to TRBJ1-2; D is uncertain. CDR1 and CDR2 (germline): MDHEN, SYDVKM. The germline V and J ends were trimmed by 2 bases and 4 bases, with 11 bases remaining between them. The CDR3 covers 14 residues. CDR3: CASSLSGQFYGYTF. CDR3 in DNA: TGTGCCAGCAGTTTAAGTGGGCAGTTCTATGGCTACACCTTC.

This clone was seen once. This rearrangement joins TRBV7-9 to TRBJ1-1; possibly TRBD1 for D (5 bases). Deletions cut 5 bases from V and 5 bases from J, with 9 bases between. The germline gives CDR1 SEHNR, CDR2 FQNEAQ (reference sequence). This CDR3 spans 12 amino acids. In nucleotides, the CDR3 is TGTGCCAGCAGCGAGACAGCTACTGAAGCTTTCTTT. Encoded protein: CASSETATEAFF.

This clone was seen only a few times. The gene calls are TRBV5-1 and TRBJ1-1; D is possibly TRBD1 (5 bases). The CDR3 spans 16 residues. Trimming left V 0 bases short and J 0 bases short, with 12 bases between. Germline V lookup: CDR1 SGHRS, CDR2 YFSETQ. The CDR3 DNA follows: TGCGCCAGCAGCTTGGCGCAGGGTAGCATGAACACTGAAGCTTTCTTT. It is translated as CASSLAQGSMNTEAFF.

This clone was seen only a few times. V usage is TRBV5-1 and J usage is TRBJ1-1; 9 bases map to TRBD1. J gave up 1 base and V 4 bases, and 5 bases lay outside the gene matches. The V gene's germline CDR1 is SGHRS and CDR2 YFSETQ. CDR3 length equals 15 residues. The CDR3 protein is CASSGGQGPNTEAFF. CDR3 nucleotides: TGCGCCAGCAGCGGCGGACAGGGGCCGAACACTGAAGCTTTCTTT. Drawing the rest from reference TRBV5-1 and TRBJ1-1, the complete variable domain is KAGVTQTPRYLIKTRGQQVTLSCSPISGHRSVSWYQQTPGQGLQFLFEYFSETQRNKGNFPGRFSGRQFSNSRSEMNVSTLELGDSALYLCASSGGQGPNTEAFFGQGTRLTVV.

The sample holds a few counts of this clone. The chain joins TRBV30 to TRBJ1-6; 10 nucleotides line up with TRBD1. Germline CDR1 is GTSNPN and CDR2 is SVGIG (reference sequence). The CDR3 is 14 residues long. V lost 6 bases and J lost 10; bases outside the gene matches: 9. CDR3 nucleotide sequence: TGTGCCTGCCAAGGGACAGGGGCGGACTCACCCCTCCACTTT. This codes for CACQGTGADSPLHF. Full variable domain (rest looked up from reference TRBV30 and TRBJ1-6): SQTIHQWPATLVQPVGSPLSLECTVEGTSNPNLYWYRQAAGRGLQLLFYSVGIGQISSEVPQNLSASRPQDRQFILSSKKLLLSDSGFYLCACQGTGADSPLHFGNGTRLTVT.